What follows are 31 T cell receptor beta chains derived from one specimen sequenced in a study of shared clonotypes between healthy human individuals. Sequencing used immunoSEQ multiplex PCR; TCRdb keeps in-frame clones, though not all of them. This sample has fewer than 1.8 million clones, with less than 99% found just once. Sequenced: naive CD4+ T cells sorted from blood. Subset of the sample: CD45RA+ positively selected. The receptors originated from a man younger than 40 in good health.

The CDR3 reads CASSFLQGTGNTIYF. The CDR3 DNA is TGTGCCAGCAGTTTTCTACAGGGAACTGGAAACACCATATATTTT. This rearrangement joins TRBV6-5 to TRBJ1-3, with D maybe TRBD1 (6 bases). The CDR3 consists of 15 residues. From germline, CDR1 is MNHEY and CDR2 SVGAGI. V shed 4 bases and J shed 2 bases, with 12 bases lying between them.

The chain joins TRBV5-6 to TRBJ2-7, with TRBD2 as a possible D gene (5 bases). The CDR3 has 15 residues. Between the trimmed V and J ends, which lost 3 bases and 3 bases, there was a span of 16 bases. Looked up from germline, CDR1 is SGHDT and CDR2 is YYEEEE. CDR3 nucleotides: TGTGCCAGCAGCTCCTGGAACAGCGGACGCTACGAGCAGTACTTC. Translating it yields CASSSWNSGRYEQYF.

The CDR3 loop is CASSEWAEDEQYF. The CDR3 nucleotides are TGTGCCAGCAGTGAATGGGCGGAGGACGAGCAGTACTTC. V and J are TRBV6-1 and TRBJ2-7, with D tentatively TRBD2 (5 bases). V lost 2 bases to trimming and J lost 5 bases, with 10 bases between them. Germline V CDR1 and CDR2: MNHNS, SASEGT. The CDR3 runs to 13 residues.

V gene TRBV2 combines with J gene TRBJ2-1; D is unresolved. This CDR3 has 13 residues. V lost 7 bases to trimming and J lost 1 base, with 8 bases between them. CDR1 and CDR2 from the germline V gene are SNHLY and FYNNEI. The CDR3 reads CASMPNSYNEQFF. CDR3 in DNA: TGTGCCAGCATGCCTAATTCCTACAATGAGCAGTTCTTC.

The count of this clone is one. This chain links TRBV28 with TRBJ2-7; 7 nucleotides agree with TRBD1. Germline CDR1 MDHEN, CDR2 SYDVKM. The J segment lost 5 bases and the V segment lost 2 bases, leaving 6 bases of the junction unmatched. CDR3 length equals 14 residues. In nucleotides, the CDR3 is TGTGCCAGCAGTTTACCCCGGGACAGACACGAGCAGTACTTC. It specifies CASSLPRDRHEQYF. Looking up the rest from reference TRBV28 and TRBJ2-7 gives the full variable domain: DVKVTQSSRYLVKRTGEKVFLECVQDMDHENMFWYRQDPGLGLRLIYFSYDVKMKEKGDIPEGYSVSREKKERFSLILESASTNQTSMYLCASSLPRDRHEQYFGPGTRLTVT.

The chain is built from TRBV28 and TRBJ1-5; 10 nucleotides line up with TRBD1. CDR3 length: 16 residues. The germline gives CDR1 MDHEN, CDR2 SYDVKM. V was pared by 3 bases and J by 3 bases, with 5 bases of the junction left unmatched. CDR3 in DNA: TGTGCCAGCAGTTTTGGACAGGGGGGTTCCAATCAGCCCCAGCATTTT. Protein sequence: CASSFGQGGSNQPQHF.

Points on this clone: Other DNA variants within this sample encode the same CDR3. The rearrangement joins TRBV29-1 to TRBJ2-5; 7 nucleotides agree with TRBD1. This CDR3 has 12 amino acids. The V segment lost 6 bases and the J segment 2 bases; nucleotides outside the gene matches: 3. Germline CDR1 reads SQVTM; CDR2 reads ANQGSEA. CDR3 residues: CSVGTAQETQYF. CDR3 nucleotide sequence: TGCAGCGTAGGGACAGCGCAAGAGACCCAGTACTTC. Looking up the rest from reference TRBV29-1 and TRBJ2-5 gives the full variable domain: SAVISQKPSRDICQRGTSLTIQCQVDSQVTMMFWYRQQPGQSLTLIATANQGSEATYESGFVIDKFPISRPNLTFSTLTVSNMSPEDSSIYLCSVGTAQETQYFGPGTRLLVL.

The table lists this clone with a count of one. This chain uses TRBV2 with TRBJ2-3; TRBD2 agrees at 8 bases. The CDR3 covers 14 residues. Germline CDR1 reads SNHLY; CDR2 reads FYNNEI. J was trimmed by 3 bases and V by 4 bases; bases with no gene match: 3. The CDR3 DNA is TGTGCCAGCAGTGGGGGCGGGGGGACAGATACGCAGTATTTT. Protein product: CASSGGGGTDTQYF.

The chain links TRBV19 to TRBJ1-5; D unresolved. V lost 0 bases and J 10 bases, leaving 13 bases between the germline ends. The CDR3 spans 14 residues. Germline V gives CDR1 LNHDA, CDR2 SQIVND (reference sequence). The chain's CDR3 is CASSIDSSLSPQHF. The DNA of the CDR3 is TGTGCCAGTAGTATAGACAGCAGCCTTTCCCCCCAGCATTTT.

Note on this clone: Other DNA sequences of this sample code for an identical CDR3. The rearrangement uses TRBV5-1 and TRBJ2-5; weak D call: TRBD1 (5 bases). V lost 2 bases and J lost 4, with 12 bases in between. The CDR3 extends over 14 amino acids. CDR1 is SGHRS, CDR2 YFSETQ, per germline. DNA for the CDR3: TGCGCCAGCAGCTTCGGGCAGGGCGGAGAGACCCAGTACTTC. Its protein is CASSFGQGGETQYF.

The CDR3 region has the DNA TGTGCCAGCAGGGCACTAGCGGGAGCTTACAATGAGCAGTTCTTC. Protein sequence: CASRALAGAYNEQFF. J is TRBJ2-1 and V is TRBV6-1, with 11 bases lining up with TRBD2. In germline, CDR1 is MNHNS, CDR2 SASEGT. The V and J ends lost 6 bases and 4 bases, in that order; junction bases with no gene match: 5. CDR3 length equals 15 residues.

V gene TRBV7-9 combines with J gene TRBJ2-3, with 8 bases fitting TRBD2. Germline CDR1 and CDR2: SEHNR and FQNEAQ (reference sequence). V was clipped by 4 bases and J by 7 bases; unmatched bases: 13. This CDR3 contains 16 residues. The CDR3 is CASSSDGLAGGNTQYF. In DNA form, the CDR3 reads TGTGCCAGCAGCTCCGATGGACTAGCCGGGGGGAATACGCAGTATTTT.

V usage is TRBV21-1 and J usage is TRBJ1-5; the table's D call TRBD1 went unverified against the DNA. TRBV21-1 is annotated as a pseudogene. The CDR3 totals 17 residues. Here the CDR3 reads CASSRYPGQNSNQPQHF. CDR3 coding DNA: TGTGCCAGCAGCAGATACCCGGGACAAAATAGCAATCAGCCCCAGCATTTT.

V is TRBV23-1 and J is TRBJ2-7, with D uncertain. TRBV23-1 is assigned to the ORF class and has an uncertain function. The CDR3 totals 18 residues. The V end lost 2 bases, the J end lost 6 bases, and 26 bases lay between the germline ends. CDR3 loop: CASSQVSKYSDVSVEQYF. The CDR3 nucleotides are TGCGCCAGCAGTCAAGTATCAAAATACAGCGACGTTTCCGTCGAGCAGTACTTC.

On this clone: A junction end diverges from the germline sequence, so it may reflect a read error. As DNA, the CDR3 is TGCAGCGTTGCGGGAGGGACAGAAACGCAGTATTTT. Translating gives CSVAGGTETQYF. V is TRBV29-1 and J is TRBJ2-3, with D tentatively TRBD2 (8 bases). The CDR3 spans 12 residues. From germline, CDR1 is SQVTM and CDR2 ANQGSEA.

Comment on this clone: At the DNA level, this CDR3 is encoded by other sequences in the same sample as well. The chain combines TRBV9 with TRBJ2-3; D unresolved. V was clipped by 0 bases and J by 0 bases, with 5 bases between them. Germline CDR1 is SGDLS and CDR2 is YYNGEE. The CDR3 extends over 14 amino acids. CDR3 in DNA: TGTGCCAGCAGCGTAGCCAGTAGCACAGATACGCAGTATTTT. Translation: CASSVASSTDTQYF.

The rearrangement joins TRBV10-2 to TRBJ2-7, with a tentative D call TRBD2 (7 bases). V shed 4 bases and J shed 2 bases, with 15 bases lying between them. CDR1 is WSHSY, CDR2 SAAADI, per germline. The CDR3 consists of 15 residues. The CDR3 sequence is CASSGGAGVTYEQYF. CDR3 bases: TGCGCCAGCAGTGGGGGGGCGGGAGTAACCTACGAGCAGTACTTC.

Regarding this clone: Germline and junction disagree at one end, which may indicate a read error. V usage is TRBV30 and J usage is TRBJ1-4; D unclear. Germline-derived CDR1 and CDR2 are GTSNPN and SVGIG (reference sequence). The CDR3 contains 14 residues. In DNA, the CDR3 is TGTGCCCGGAGGGTATCGCCCCTGAATGAAAAACTGTTTTTT. Its translation is CARRVSPLNEKLFF. The full variable domain, its missing parts supplied by reference TRBV30 and TRBJ1-4, is SQTIHQWPATLVQPVGSPLSLECTVEGTSNPNLYWYRQAAGRGLQLLFYSVGIGQISSEVPQNLSASRPQDRQFILSSKKLLLSDSGFYLCARRVSPLNEKLFFGSGTQLSVL.

The chain employs TRBV5-4 and TRBJ2-1; possibly TRBD2 for D (6 bases). CDR1 SGHNT and CDR2 YYREEE come from the germline V gene (reference sequence). Trimming removed 0 bases at V and 6 bases at J, with 10 bases between. The CDR3 is made up of 14 amino acids. CDR3 sequence: CASSLVSSGNEQFF. The CDR3 nucleotides are TGTGCCAGCAGCTTGGTTAGTAGCGGCAATGAGCAGTTCTTC.

The DNA for the CDR3 is TGCGCCAGCAGCCGGGACCTGAACACCGGGGAGCTGTTTTTT. It is translated as CASSRDLNTGELFF. The chain recombines TRBV5-1 with TRBJ2-2; D is perhaps TRBD1 or TRBD2 (5 bases each). Germline assignment: CDR1 SGHRS and CDR2 YFSETQ. V was trimmed by 4 bases and J by 1 base, leaving 8 bases between them. This CDR3 contains 14 residues. The full variable domain, completed using reference TRBV5-1 and TRBJ2-2, is KAGVTQTPRYLIKTRGQQVTLSCSPISGHRSVSWYQQTPGQGLQFLFEYFSETQRNKGNFPGRFSGRQFSNSRSEMNVSTLELGDSALYLCASSRDLNTGELFFGEGSRLTVL.

For the CDR3, the DNA is TGTGCCAGCAGCTTAACGGACGCGGGAGGGGTTTACGAGCAGTACTTC. Protein: CASSLTDAGGVYEQYF. This sequence joins TRBV11-2 and TRBJ2-7; TRBD2 matches 9 bases. With V trimmed by 2 bases and J by 4 bases, 9 bases remained unmatched. CDR3 length: 16 amino acids. The germline V gene has CDR1 SGHAT and CDR2 FQNNGV.

The chain joins TRBV25-1 to TRBJ2-3; D gene uncertain. CDR3 size: 12 residues. V was cut by 5 bases and J by 5 bases, with 8 bases left in between. The V gene's germline CDR1 is MGHDK and CDR2 SYGVNS. The CDR3 spells CASSRTLDTQYF. For the CDR3, the DNA is TGTGCCAGCAGTCGGACCTTAGATACGCAGTATTTT. Full variable domain (rest looked up from reference TRBV25-1 and TRBJ2-3): EADIYQTPRYLVIGTGKKITLECSQTMGHDKMYWYQQDPGMELHLIHYSYGVNSTEKGDLSSESTVSRIRTEHFPLTLESARPSHTSQYLCASSRTLDTQYFGPGTRLTVL.

This chain uses TRBV5-8 with TRBJ1-5, with D perhaps TRBD1 (6 bases). Germline CDR1 is SGHTS and CDR2 is YDEGEE. There are 18 residues in the CDR3. V lost 1 base and J 0 bases, leaving 17 bases between the germline ends. In DNA form, the CDR3 reads TGTGCCAGCAGCTTGTTACTCGGGGGCGGGTATAGCAATCAGCCCCAGCATTTT. Protein product: CASSLLLGGGYSNQPQHF. The full variable domain, with the rest looked up from reference TRBV5-8 and TRBJ1-5, is EAGVTQSPTHLIKTRGQQATLRCSPISGHTSVYWYQQALGLGLQFLLWYDEGEERNRGNFPPRFSGRQFPNYSSELNVNALELEDSALYLCASSLLLGGGYSNQPQHFGDGTRLSIL.

Comments on this clone: The sample contains more than one DNA sequence encoding this CDR3. V gene TRBV10-1 combines with J gene TRBJ2-7; D is perhaps TRBD1 (5 bases). From germline, CDR1 is WNHNN and CDR2 SYGVQD (reference sequence). Trimming stripped 3 bases from V and 1 base from J, with 7 bases between. CDR3 length: 13 residues. Here the CDR3 reads CASSETGSYEQYF. The CDR3 nucleotides are TGCGCCAGCAGTGAAACAGGTTCCTACGAGCAGTACTTC.

The chain recombines TRBV18 with TRBJ2-7; possibly TRBD1 for D (6 bases). This CDR3 has 14 residues. Trimming stripped 1 base from V and 6 bases from J, with 13 bases between. Germline assignment: CDR1 KGHSH and CDR2 LQKENI. DNA for the CDR3: TGTGCCAGCTCACCACTACAGGACAGAGGCGAGCAGTACTTC. As protein: CASSPLQDRGEQYF.

The chain couples TRBV6-5 to TRBJ2-7; D is uncertain. The CDR3 runs 14 residues. V was pared by 4 bases and J by 0 bases, with 10 bases between. Germline V gene lookup returns CDR1 MNHEY and CDR2 SVGAGI. CDR3 protein: CASSLDGYSYEQYF. The CDR3 coding sequence is TGTGCCAGCAGTTTGGACGGATACTCCTACGAGCAGTACTTC.

This chain joins TRBV5-5 and TRBJ2-7, with 9 bases fitting TRBD1. CDR1 and CDR2 from the germline V gene are SGHKS and YYEKEE (reference sequence). Trimming cost V 8 bases and J 3 bases; bases outside gene matches: 12. CDR3 size: 15 residues. CDR3 bases: TGTGCCAGTCTTCCCTGGGGACAGGGATACTACGAGCAGTACTTC. Protein: CASLPWGQGYYEQYF.

This rearrangement joins TRBV19 to TRBJ2-1, with D possibly called TRBD1 or TRBD2 (5 bases each). Germline V lookup: CDR1 LNHDA, CDR2 SQIVND (reference sequence). This CDR3 contains 13 residues. V dropped 9 bases and J dropped 3 bases, with 12 bases sitting between them. The CDR3 DNA reads as TGTGCCAGCTGGGGTGGGGGCTACAATGAGCAGTTCTTC. Translated, it gives CASWGGGYNEQFF.

This clone was found a few times. The chain employs TRBV6-4 and TRBJ2-2, with TRBD2 matching over 10 bases. From germline, CDR1 is MRHNA and CDR2 SNTAGT. V trimming: 4 bases; J trimming: 1 base; junction bases outside the gene matches: 6. The CDR3 is 17 residues long. CDR3 residues: CASSASGSSWNTGELFF. As DNA, the CDR3 is TGTGCCAGCAGTGCTAGCGGGAGCTCTTGGAACACCGGGGAGCTGTTTTTT.

The V and J genes are TRBV28 and TRBJ2-5; the match to TRBD2 covers 11 bases. Germline-derived CDR1 and CDR2 are MDHEN and SYDVKM. The J segment lost 4 bases and the V segment lost 6 bases, leaving 4 bases of the junction unmatched. The CDR3 has 14 residues. CDR3 in DNA: TGTGCCAGCAGCCCCGGACTAGCGGGAGAGACCCAGTACTTC. The encoded protein is CASSPGLAGETQYF.

The genes are TRBV18 and TRBJ2-2; the match to TRBD1 covers 10 bases. The germline V gene has CDR1 KGHSH and CDR2 LQKENI. CDR3 length equals 17 residues. J was trimmed by 7 bases and V by 0 bases; bases with no gene match: 8. The CDR3 here is CASSPPGQGLNGGELFF. The CDR3, as DNA: TGTGCCAGCTCACCACCGGGACAGGGGCTTAATGGCGGGGAGCTGTTTTTT.